The sequence of this T cell receptor beta chain was determined in a study of CD8+CD57+ T cells in acquired aplastic anemia. General study findings and limits: Approximately 27 CD8+ CDR3 sequences occurred in both the patients and the controls.

Investigators profiled TCR beta VDJ and CDR3 from genomic DNA template. TCRdb fed the reads into MiXCR, producing one record per CDR3 protein. The sample has approximately 170,000 distinct CDR3 sequences, roughly half seen once. The authors sequenced patients whose flow cytometry had shown CD8+CD57+ cell expansion. Germline V gene lookup returns CDR1 SNHLY and CDR2 FYNNEI. The V end was cut by 7 bases, the J end by 1 base, with 5 bases between. The CDR3 covers 12 residues. This clonotype was seen ten or more times. Its specificity is unknown. The sequenced sample consisted of sorted CD4+, CD8+, or CD8+CD57+ T cells (not recorded which) from PBMCs. J is TRBJ2-1 and V is TRBV2; D is unclear. The source of this sequence is a human donor with aplastic anemia. CDR3 sequence (DNA): TGTGCCAGCATGAGTTCCTACAATGAGCAGTTCTTC. Its translation is CASMSSYNEQFF. The variable domain in full, with the rest retrieved from reference TRBV2 and TRBJ2-1, is EPEVTQTPSHQVTQMGQEVILRCVPISNHLYFYWYRQILGQKVEFLVSFYNNEISEKSEIFDDQFSVERPDGSNFTLKIRSTKLEDSAMYFCASMSSYNEQFFGPGTRLTVL.